Listed here are 12 T cell receptor beta chains from one sample, sequenced in a study of shared clonotypes between healthy human individuals. Only in-frame clones appear in the TCRdb table, and some are missing; sequencing was by immunoSEQ multiplex PCR. This sample has approximately 2.3 million clones, with approximately 93% found just once. Specimen: naive CD4+ T cells from PBMCs. Subset given: CD45RA+ positively selected. These TCRs come from a man younger than 35 in good health. Some clones in this sample may be carry-over from other donors' samples.

The rearrangement joins TRBV28 to TRBJ2-7; D call uncertain. CDR3 length equals 12 residues. V gave up 4 bases and J gave up 9 bases, with 13 bases separating them. Germline-derived CDR1 and CDR2 are MDHEN and SYDVKM. CDR3 amino acids: CASSSAQPVQYF. In DNA, the CDR3 is TGTGCCAGCAGTTCAGCACAGCCAGTGCAGTACTTC. The entire variable domain, with the rest obtained from reference TRBV28 and TRBJ2-7, is as follows: DVKVTQSSRYLVKRTGEKVFLECVQDMDHENMFWYRQDPGLGLRLIYFSYDVKMKEKGDIPEGYSVSREKKERFSLILESASTNQTSMYLCASSSAQPVQYFGPGTRLTVT.

The chain has TRBV11-2 and TRBJ2-7, with D possibly matching TRBD2 (5 bases). Germline-derived CDR1 and CDR2 are SGHAT and FQNNGV. Trimming stripped 0 bases from V and 6 bases from J, with 15 bases between. The CDR3 runs to 15 residues. This CDR3 reads CASSLEGSRGSEQYF. The CDR3 DNA follows: TGTGCCAGCAGCTTAGAAGGATCTAGAGGGTCCGAGCAGTACTTC.

The CDR3 DNA is TGTGCCAGCAGTTCGGACGCAAAGGAGTTCAATGAGCAGTTCTTC. It translates to CASSSDAKEFNEQFF. This chain uses TRBV2 with TRBJ2-1; D uncertain. The V gene lost 5 bases and the J gene lost 6 bases, with 17 bases spanning the gap. Per the germline V gene, CDR1 is SNHLY and CDR2 is FYNNEI. This CDR3 is built from 15 residues.

This chain joins TRBV18 and TRBJ2-7, with 14 positions matching TRBD2. J was trimmed by 0 bases and V by 4 bases; bases with no gene match: 5. This CDR3 spans 17 amino acids. The germline V gene encodes CDR1 KGHSH and CDR2 LQKENI. CDR3 bases: TGTGCCAGCTCACTGAGACTAGCGGGAGGGAACTCCTACGAGCAGTACTTC. Protein: CASSLRLAGGNSYEQYF.

This clone was counted once. The J gene is TRBJ2-7, the V gene TRBV2; 9 bases map to TRBD2. Per germline, CDR1 SNHLY and CDR2 FYNNEI. J lost 6 bases, V lost 4 bases, and 4 bases had no gene match. This CDR3 has 13 amino acids. CDR3 bases: TGTGCCAGCAGTGCCGGGCGGGAGGGCGAGCAGTACTTC. Its translation is CASSAGREGEQYF.

The CDR3 bases are TGTGCCAGCAGTAGGGCTTCCGAGAAGAAATGGACCCAGTACTTC. Protein product: CASSRASEKKWTQYF. The V and J genes are TRBV6-5 and TRBJ2-5; D gene unclear. Germline assignment: CDR1 MNHEY and CDR2 SVGAGI. This CDR3 region has 15 residues. Trimming cost V 5 bases and J 7 bases, with 20 bases left between them.

V and J are TRBV9 and TRBJ2-7; 11 bases align to TRBD2. The length of the CDR3 is 15 residues. CDR1 is SGDLS, CDR2 YYNGEE, per germline. V was clipped by 4 bases and J by 0 bases; unmatched bases: 3. Here the CDR3 DNA reads TGTGCCAGCAGCAAGGGACTAGCGGACTCCTACGAGCAGTACTTC. This gives the protein CASSKGLADSYEQYF.

V gene TRBV5-1 combines with J gene TRBJ1-2; the D gene is possibly TRBD1 (5 bases). Germline assignment: CDR1 SGHRS and CDR2 YFSETQ. The CDR3 extends over 15 amino acids. V dropped 5 bases and J dropped 0 bases, with 14 bases sitting between them. CDR3 in amino acids: CASSEGSLSNYGYTF. CDR3 coding DNA: TGCGCCAGCAGTGAGGGGTCCCTCTCTAACTATGGCTACACCTTC. The full variable domain, rest sourced from reference TRBV5-1 and TRBJ1-2, is KAGVTQTPRYLIKTRGQQVTLSCSPISGHRSVSWYQQTPGQGLQFLFEYFSETQRNKGNFPGRFSGRQFSNSRSEMNVSTLELGDSALYLCASSEGSLSNYGYTFGSGTRLTVV.

The V gene is TRBV10-2, the J gene TRBJ1-5, with 8 bases identical to TRBD1. The CDR3 has 14 residues. From germline, CDR1 is WSHSY and CDR2 SAAADI. V gave up 5 bases and J gave up 5 bases; unmatched junction bases: 5. The CDR3 spells CASSSQGGYQPQHF. In DNA form, the CDR3 reads TGCGCCAGCAGTTCACAGGGGGGATATCAGCCCCAGCATTTT.

The chain combines TRBV7-2 with TRBJ2-5, with D possibly matching TRBD1 (5 bases). CDR1 is SGHTA and CDR2 is FQGNSA in the germline V gene. This CDR3 has 16 residues. Trimming removed 0 bases from V and 0 bases from J, with 11 bases in between. Here the CDR3 reads CASSLATAGYQETQYF. The CDR3 region has the DNA TGTGCCAGCAGCTTAGCGACGGCAGGGTACCAAGAGACCCAGTACTTC. Using reference TRBV7-2 and TRBJ2-5 for the parts outside the CDR3, the full variable domain is GAGVSQSPSNKVTEKGKDVELRCDPISGHTALYWYRQSLGQGLEFLIYFQGNSAPDKSGLPSDRFSAERTGGSVSTLTIQRTQQEDSAVYLCASSLATAGYQETQYFGPGTRLLVL.

V and J are TRBV29-1 and TRBJ2-3; D call uncertain. The CDR3 extends over 13 amino acids. V was clipped by 4 bases and J by 4 bases, with 12 bases between them. CDR1 and CDR2 (germline): SQVTM, ANQGSEA. This CDR3 is CSVGGSIADTQYF. CDR3 DNA: TGCAGCGTTGGGGGAAGCATCGCAGATACGCAGTATTTT.

The genes are TRBV28 and TRBJ2-3, with unresolved D. Trimming took 7 bases from V and 6 from J, leaving 11 bases between them. Germline CDR1 MDHEN, CDR2 SYDVKM. CDR3 size: 12 residues. In DNA, the CDR3 is TGTGCCAGCAACTTAATAGGGGATACGCAGTATTTT. This gives the protein CASNLIGDTQYF.